These T cell receptor beta chains were read from a single sample in a study of cytomegalovirus exposure and HLA in healthy donors. Assay: immunoSEQ multiplex PCR; the TCRdb copy retains only in-frame clones and omits some. This sample has 150,000 to 200,000 clones, with about 81% found just once. Material: PBMCs. Receptor source: a young woman in good health and CMV-seronegative. Both conserved end residues are part of each CDR3. D genes are given only for firm matches. Clone sizes are given selectively: once, few, many, or a class where the clone is expanded.

NA	TRBV30	TRBJ1-5	13	NA	TGTGCCTCGCAGGACAGAAGCAATCAGCCCCAGCATTTT	CASQDRSNQPQHF
NA	TRBV9	TRBJ1-3	16	NA	TGTGCCAGCAGCGACCCACTGGGAGCTCTGGAAAACACCATATATTTT	CASSDPLGALENTIYF
NA	TRBV29-1	TRBJ2-5	14	NA	TGCAGCGTCTCGGGTGTTCCGGGGGTGGAGACCCAGTACTTC	CSVSGVPGVETQYF
TRBD1	TRBV6-1	TRBJ2-7	13	NA	TGTGCCAGCAGCCGGACAGGAAGGGTCGAGCAGTACTTC	CASSRTGRVEQYF
NA	TRBV7-2	TRBJ2-5	13	NA	TGTGCCAGCAGCTTAGGAGCGGGAGAGACCCAGTACTTC	CASSLGAGETQYF
TRBD1	TRBV28	TRBJ2-5	14	NA	TGTGCCAGCAGTTTATTGGACAGGGGAAAGACCCAGTACTTC	CASSLLDRGKTQYF
NA	TRBV6-6	TRBJ1-5	16	NA	TGTGCCAGCAGTTACTCGTGGGGGGAAGGGACTCAGCCCCAGCATTTT	CASSYSWGEGTQPQHF
TRBD1	TRBV4-1	TRBJ1-5	15	once	TGCGCCAGCAGCTACCAGGGGGTTGGCAATCAGCCCCAGCATTTT	CASSYQGVGNQPQHF
TRBD1	TRBV18	TRBJ2-7	16	NA	TGTGCCAGCTCACCACGAGGGGACAGAATCTCCTACGAGCAGTACTTC	CASSPRGDRISYEQYF
NA	TRBV6-5	TRBJ2-2	15	once	TGTGCCAGCAGTCGATCGGGGGAGAACACCGGGGAGCTGTTTTTT	CASSRSGENTGELFF
TRBD2	TRBV11-2	TRBJ2-1	16	NA	TGTGCCAGCAGCTTAGTAGGCGGGGGCTCCTACAATGAGCAGTTCTTC	CASSLVGGGSYNEQFF
NA	TRBV2	TRBJ2-6	14	few	TGTGCCAGCAGGGACAGCTCCGGGGCCAACGTCCTGACTTTC	CASRDSSGANVLTF
NA	TRBV2	TRBJ1-2	19	NA	TGTGCCAGCAGAACCCTTTTTGTGACCGCAGGGTCCCAGGACTATGGCTACACCTTC	CASRTLFVTAGSQDYGYTF
TRBD2	TRBV5-1	TRBJ2-7	17	once	TGCGCCAGCAGCTTGGGAGCTCTAGCGGGACGCTCCTACGAGCAGTACTTC	CASSLGALAGRSYEQYF
NA	TRBV28	TRBJ1-5	12	NA	TGTGCCAGCACCGGGATCGGTCAGCCCCAGCATTTT	CASTGIGQPQHF
NA	TRBV30	TRBJ2-7	14	NA	TGTGCCTGGAGTGTACTGAACTCTAGGTACGAGCAGTACTTC	CAWSVLNSRYEQYF
NA	TRBV10-1	TRBJ1-2	13	few	TGCGCCAGCAGCGAAGACAAGAACTATGGCTACACCTTC	CASSEDKNYGYTF
NA	TRBV14	TRBJ2-3	13	few	TGTGCCAGCAGCCAAGGAGGGACAGATACGCAGTATTTT	CASSQGGTDTQYF
TRBD1	TRBV6-1	TRBJ1-2	15	NA	TGTGCCAGCAGTGATGGGACAGGGGGTCCCTATGGCTACACCTTC	CASSDGTGGPYGYTF
NA	TRBV11-2	TRBJ2-5	14	NA	TGTGCCAGCAGCACCGGGCCACCAGGGGAGACCCAGTACTTC	CASSTGPPGETQYF
NA	TRBV5-1	TRBJ2-5	12	few	TGCGCCAGCAGCCCCGAGATGGAGACCCAGTACTTC	CASSPEMETQYF
TRBD2	TRBV7-2	TRBJ2-1	14	NA	TGTGCCAGCAGCGGACTAGGCCGCTACAATGAGCAGTTCTTC	CASSGLGRYNEQFF
NA	TRBV20-1	TRBJ2-7	11	few	TGCAGTGCCGGGACTCCCCTGGGGCAGTACTTC	CSAGTPLGQYF
TRBD1	TRBV27	TRBJ2-7	14	NA	TGTGCCAGCAGTTTGAACAGGGGGACCTACGAGCAGTACTTC	CASSLNRGTYEQYF
NA	TRBV6-1	TRBJ1-1	13	few	TGTGCCAGCAGGGAGGCCTCTGGCACTGAAGCTTTCTTT	CASREASGTEAFF
NA	TRBV11-2	TRBJ1-3	18	NA	TGTGCCAGCAGCTTACGTCCGCCGAGAGATGTGTTAGGAAACACCATATATTTT	CASSLRPPRDVLGNTIYF
NA	TRBV5-1	TRBJ2-2	16	NA	TGCGCCAGCAGCTTGGAAGCGGCCACGAACACCGGGGAGCTGTTTTTT	CASSLEAATNTGELFF
NA	TRBV4-2	TRBJ1-5	17	NA	TGTGCCAGCAGCCAAGAAGTTGGGCTGGTCGGTGACCAGCCCCAGCATTTT	CASSQEVGLVGDQPQHF
NA	TRBV25-1	TRBJ2-5	16	NA	TGTGCCAGCAGTCTCTTCCGACAGGGGAGGGCCGAGACCCAGTACTTC	CASSLFRQGRAETQYF
TRBD1	TRBV9	TRBJ2-4	18	NA	TGTGCCAGCAGCCCTCCGGGACAGGCGTCCCTAGCCAAAAACATTCAGTACTTC	CASSPPGQASLAKNIQYF
NA	TRBV9	TRBJ2-5	14	NA	TGTGCCAGCAGCGAAGGACAGACTCGGAGGACCCAGTACTTC	CASSEGQTRRTQYF
TRBD1	TRBV5-6	TRBJ1-1	16	NA	TGTGCCAGCAGGCGGAGTAGACAGGGTTCTTCGCGGCAAGCTTTCTTT	CASRRSRQGSSRQAFF
TRBD1	TRBV10-3	TRBJ1-5	15	NA	TGTGCCATCAGTAAGGCAGGGGGTAGCAATCAGCCCCAGCATTTT	CAISKAGGSNQPQHF
TRBD1	TRBV10-3	TRBJ2-7	14	few	TGTGCCATCAACCAAAAATCCGGGACAGACGAGCAGTACTTC	CAINQKSGTDEQYF
NA	TRBV29-1	TRBJ1-1	9	few	TGCAGCGTTGAGGGTACAGGTTTCTTT	CSVEGTGFF
TRBD1	TRBV4-1	TRBJ2-7	15	NA	TGCGCCAGCAGCCTCGGCGGGACAGGGGTCTACGAGCAGTACTTC	CASSLGGTGVYEQYF
TRBD1	TRBV7-6	TRBJ1-5	16	NA	TGTGCCAGCAGCTTTAGTCCCGGGACAGGGAATCAGCCCCAGCATTTT	CASSFSPGTGNQPQHF
NA	TRBV4-1	TRBJ1-2	13	NA	TGCGCCAGCAGCCGGCCGGGGGGCGGTGGCTACACCTTC	CASSRPGGGGYTF
TRBD1	TRBV2	TRBJ1-3	14	NA	TGTGCCAGCACACTGGACAGGGCTGGAAACACCATATATTTT	CASTLDRAGNTIYF
NA	TRBV7-2	TRBJ1-5	12	NA	TGTGCCAGCAGCTTACTAGATCAGCCCCAGCATTTT	CASSLLDQPQHF
TRBD1	TRBV5-1	TRBJ2-3	15	NA	TGCGCCAGCAGCCGGTGGACAGGGGGTACAGATACGCAGTATTTT	CASSRWTGGTDTQYF
NA	TRBV6-6	TRBJ2-5	12	once	TGTGCCAGCAGGGGGGGAGGCGAGACCCAGTACTTC	CASRGGGETQYF
TRBD1	TRBV29-1	TRBJ1-5	12	few	TGCAGCGTTGCAACAGGGGGCCAGCCCCAGCATTTT	CSVATGGQPQHF
TRBD1	TRBV6-1	TRBJ1-2	16	NA	TGTGCCAGCAGTGGGGACAACAGGGGAGCTAACTATGGCTACACCTTC	CASSGDNRGANYGYTF
TRBD1	TRBV9	TRBJ2-5	15	NA	TGTGCCAGCAGCGTAGGAATCGACAGGGTCGGGACCCAGTACTTC	CASSVGIDRVGTQYF
NA	TRBV6-6	TRBJ2-3	13	NA	TGTGCCAGCACAGGGGTTTTGACAGATACGCAGTATTTT	CASTGVLTDTQYF